These 27 T cell receptor beta chains originate from one sample sequenced in a study of blood T cell repertoires in COVID-19. The data were produced by immunoSEQ multiplex PCR, yet TCRdb's version contains in-frame clones alone and is incomplete. The sample lists 310,000 or so clones; around 90% were seen once. The specimen was PBMCs or T cells enriched from blood (not recorded which). These receptors all come from a woman between 18 and 30 years old with acute COVID-19.

The rearrangement uses TRBV25-1 and TRBJ1-3; 7 bases line up with TRBD1. Germline CDR1 is MGHDK and CDR2 is SYGVNS. This CDR3 is 15 amino acids long. The J segment lost 4 bases and the V segment lost 7 bases, leaving 10 bases of the junction unmatched. In DNA form, the CDR3 reads TGTGCCAGCACCGAACTAGGGGGCTCGGGAAACACCATATATTTT. Amino acid sequence: CASTELGGSGNTIYF.

This chain links TRBV30 with TRBJ1-6; tentative D call: TRBD1 (5 bases). Germline CDR1 is GTSNPN and CDR2 is SVGIG (reference sequence). The CDR3 contains 13 residues. V dropped 1 base and J dropped 10 bases, with 11 bases sitting between them. For the CDR3, the DNA is TGTGCCTGGAGTGGGGGGGGTGGATCACCCCTCCACTTT. Translated, it gives CAWSGGGGSPLHF.

The CDR3: CASSARQGSWTEAFF. The CDR3 DNA sequence: TGTGCCAGCAGTGCACGACAGGGCTCGTGGACTGAAGCTTTCTTT. This sequence joins TRBV27 and TRBJ1-1; 7 bases are a match to TRBD1. The CDR3 loop spans 15 amino acids. V was clipped by 5 bases and J by 5 bases; unmatched bases: 11. The germline CDR1 and CDR2 sequences are MNHEY and SMNVEV (reference sequence).

Points on this clone: Other nucleotide sequences from this sample produce the same CDR3. This sequence joins TRBV11-2 and TRBJ1-3, with no clear D. The CDR3 is 14 residues long. Germline V lookup: CDR1 SGHAT, CDR2 FQNNGV. The V gene lost 1 base and the J gene lost 1 base, with 5 bases spanning the gap. CDR3 DNA: TGTGCCAGCAGCTTAGCCGGTTCTGGAAACACCATATATTTT. Amino acid sequence: CASSLAGSGNTIYF.

V and J are TRBV30 and TRBJ2-7; 16 nucleotides agree with TRBD2. V shed 8 bases, J shed 2 bases, and the junction held 3 bases outside the gene matches. This CDR3 contains 14 residues. Germline CDR1 reads GTSNPN; CDR2 reads SVGIG (reference sequence). The CDR3 DNA reads TGTGCCGGGGGACTAGCGGGAGGGCCCTACGAGCAGTACTTC. Amino acids: CAGGLAGGPYEQYF.

This chain joins TRBV28 and TRBJ1-1; D is ambiguous. V dropped 5 bases and J dropped 6 bases, with 10 bases sitting between them. CDR3 size: 12 residues. In germline, CDR1 is MDHEN, CDR2 SYDVKM. The CDR3 sequence is CASSPYVSEAFF. The DNA of the CDR3 is TGTGCCAGCAGTCCCTATGTTTCTGAAGCTTTCTTT.

This chain uses TRBV18 with TRBJ1-2; 10 bases fit TRBD1. The J segment lost 8 bases and the V segment lost 2 bases, leaving 14 bases of the junction unmatched. This CDR3 is 17 amino acids long. The germline gives CDR1 KGHSH, CDR2 LQKENI. CDR3: CASSPKSGTGAFHGYTF. In DNA form, the CDR3 reads TGTGCCAGCTCACCAAAGTCCGGGACAGGGGCATTCCACGGCTACACCTTC. The variable domain in full, completed from reference TRBV18 and TRBJ1-2, reads NAGVMQNPRHLVRRRGQEARLRCSPMKGHSHVYWYRQLPEEGLKFMVYLQKENIIDESGMPKERFSAEFPKEGPSILRIQQVVRGDSAAYFCASSPKSGTGAFHGYTFGSGTRLTVV.

The table lists this clone with a count of one. The chain carries TRBV4-3 and TRBJ2-3; TRBD2 matches at 9 bases. From germline, CDR1 is LGHNA and CDR2 YSLEER. With 8 bases clipped from V and 3 bases from J, the junction kept 12 bases outside the gene matches. There are 16 residues in the CDR3. The CDR3 sequence: CASGGRREGLTDTQYF. In nucleotides, the CDR3 is TGCGCCAGCGGGGGGCGGCGGGAGGGCCTTACAGATACGCAGTATTTT.

CDR3 sequence: CASSLGTGYEQYF. CDR3 in DNA: TGCGCCAGCAGCTTGGGTACAGGCTACGAGCAGTACTTC. V and J are TRBV5-1 and TRBJ2-7; tentatively, D is TRBD1 (5 bases). Germline V gene data show CDR1 as SGHRS and CDR2 as YFSETQ. V was cut by 0 bases and J by 3 bases, with 7 bases left in between. This CDR3 has 13 amino acids.

The chain has TRBV3-1 (or the pseudogene TRBV3-2) and TRBJ1-3; perhaps TRBD1 as D (6 bases). V lost 4 bases and J lost 2, with 12 bases in between. Germline loops: CDR1 LGHDT, CDR2 YNNKEL (reference sequence). This CDR3 is 15 amino acids long. CDR3 loop: CASSRDTRTGNTIYF. The CDR3, as DNA: TGTGCCAGCAGCCGGGACACCCGAACTGGAAACACCATATATTTT.

CDR3 region: CATGALAGASEQFF. The CDR3 nucleotides read TGTGCCACCGGAGCACTAGCGGGAGCCAGTGAGCAGTTCTTC. The chain links TRBV10-3 to TRBJ2-1; TRBD2 matches at 11 bases. CDR3 length equals 14 residues. Unmatched junction bases numbered 11, after V lost 10 bases and J lost 9 bases. CDR1 and CDR2 (germline): ENHRY, SYGVKD.

The chain has TRBV27 and TRBJ2-7; 7 nucleotides align to TRBD2. Germline lookup yields CDR1 MNHEY and CDR2 SMNVEV (reference sequence). Trimming removed 7 bases from V and 4 bases from J; junction bases left unmatched: 7. The CDR3 contains 13 residues. CDR3 protein: CASKLADPYEQYF. The CDR3 DNA reads as TGTGCCAGCAAGCTAGCGGACCCGTACGAGCAGTACTTC.

The chain couples TRBV7-9 to TRBJ2-1; perhaps TRBD2 as D (6 bases). V was cut by 5 bases and J by 11 bases, with 19 bases left in between. Looked up from germline, CDR1 is SEHNR and CDR2 is FQNEAQ (reference sequence). The CDR3 consists of 14 residues. Here the CDR3 DNA reads TGTGCCAGCAGCCTGCGGACTACCCCGGAACAGCAGTTCTTC. Its translation: CASSLRTTPEQQFF.

The rearrangement links TRBV9 to TRBJ1-4; 8 bases fit TRBD1. This CDR3 is built from 14 residues. Trimming took 0 bases from V and 14 from J; bases not matched to a gene: 9. Germline V gene lookup returns CDR1 SGDLS and CDR2 YYNGEE. CDR3 protein: CASSVGTGRGRLFF. The CDR3, as DNA: TGTGCCAGCAGCGTAGGGACAGGGCGGGGGAGGCTGTTTTTT.

The chain carries TRBV28 and TRBJ1-3, with 7 bases that match TRBD1. J lost 0 bases, V lost 5 bases, and 10 bases had no gene match. The CDR3 consists of 17 residues. Per the germline V gene, CDR1 is MDHEN and CDR2 is SYDVKM. The chain's CDR3 is CASSQHRGRDSGNTIYF. CDR3 sequence (DNA): TGTGCCAGCAGTCAACACAGGGGTAGAGACTCTGGAAACACCATATATTTT.

The chain has TRBV11-2 and TRBJ1-2, with D perhaps TRBD1 (5 bases). From germline, CDR1 is SGHAT and CDR2 FQNNGV. V was cut by 4 bases and J by 4 bases, with 13 bases left in between. CDR3 length: 14 residues. DNA for the CDR3: TGTGCCAGCAGCTCCGAGGGACTGTCCTATGGCTACACCTTC. This codes for CASSSEGLSYGYTF.

This rearrangement joins TRBV5-5 to TRBJ2-1; no reliable D call. This CDR3 has 17 residues. Germline V gene sequence: CDR1 SGHKS, CDR2 YYEKEE (reference sequence). Trimming took off 0 bases at V and 0 bases at J, with 13 bases between the two ends. DNA for the CDR3: TGTGCCAGCAGCTTGGTTCAAGCCGAGAGCTCCTACAATGAGCAGTTCTTC. Its translation is CASSLVQAESSYNEQFF. The variable domain in full, with the rest retrieved from reference TRBV5-5 and TRBJ2-1, is DAGVTQSPTHLIKTRGQQVTLRCSPISGHKSVSWYQQVLGQGPQFIFQYYEKEERGRGNFPDRFSARQFPNYSSELNVNALLLGDSALYLCASSLVQAESSYNEQFFGPGTRLTVL.

This chain links TRBV6-2 or TRBV6-3 with TRBJ2-7; no firm D call. Trimming shortened V by 5 bases and J by 9 bases, and 14 bases separated the two germline ends. In germline, CDR1 is MNHEY, CDR2 SVGEGT. This CDR3 spans 12 amino acids. The chain's CDR3 is CASSEDRARQYF. The CDR3 region has the DNA TGTGCCAGCAGTGAGGATCGAGCTAGGCAGTACTTC.

The genes are TRBV6-5 and TRBJ2-7, with D possibly TRBD2 on 6 matching bases. Germline V lookup: CDR1 MNHEY, CDR2 SVGAGI. The ends were cut back, 6 bases at V and 2 bases at J, with 17 bases in the middle. The CDR3 extends over 15 amino acids. The CDR3 DNA reads TGTGCCAGCAGGCCACGCCGGGACTTCACCTACGAGCAGTACTTC. Protein: CASRPRRDFTYEQYF.

The CDR3 DNA is TGTGCCAGCAGATTTCCGGGACAGGGTGTCCACGAGCAGTACTTC. Its translation is CASRFPGQGVHEQYF. The chain carries TRBV7-3 and TRBJ2-7, with TRBD1 matching 9 bases. The CDR3 runs 15 residues. Germline trimming cut 6 bases from V and 5 bases from J; bases unmatched to any gene: 11. Germline CDR1 reads SGHTA; CDR2 reads FQGTGA.

The genes are TRBV3-1 (or the pseudogene TRBV3-2) and TRBJ1-1, with D possibly matching TRBD1 (6 bases). The CDR3 consists of 14 residues. V gave up 4 bases and J gave up 1 base, with 10 bases separating them. CDR1 is LGHDT, CDR2 YNNKEL, per germline (reference sequence). CDR3 sequence (DNA): TGTGCCAGCAGCCTACAGGGTGGGAACACTGAAGCTTTCTTT. Residues: CASSLQGGNTEAFF.

This chain links TRBV3-1 (or the pseudogene TRBV3-2) with TRBJ1-2; D gene unclear. Trimming shortened V by 6 bases and J by 7 bases, and 12 bases separated the two germline ends. CDR3 length: 12 residues. CDR1 and CDR2 (germline): LGHDT, YNNKEL (reference sequence). CDR3: CASSWRSSGYTF. The CDR3 DNA is TGTGCCAGCAGTTGGAGGAGTAGTGGCTACACCTTC.

The chain combines TRBV14 with TRBJ2-5; 9 nucleotides agree with TRBD1. Per the germline V gene, CDR1 is SGHDN and CDR2 is FVKESK. The CDR3 spans 14 residues. V was pared by 4 bases and J by 6 bases, with 6 bases of the junction left unmatched. The CDR3 protein is CASSPGTGRKTQYF. Written as DNA, the CDR3 is TGTGCCAGCAGCCCAGGGACAGGGAGGAAGACCCAGTACTTC.

The chain is built from TRBV12-3 or TRBV12-4 and TRBJ2-2; D gene unclear. V was cut by 8 bases and J by 6 bases, with 4 bases left in between. The CDR3 consists of 10 residues. The DNA for the CDR3 is TGTGCCAGCGGCCCCGGGGAGCTGTTTTTT. Its translation: CASGPGELFF.

This sequence joins TRBV24-1 and TRBJ2-7; D perhaps matches TRBD2 (6 bases). The CDR3 loop spans 15 amino acids. V dropped 3 bases and J dropped 6 bases, with 17 bases sitting between them. The V gene's germline CDR1 is KGHDR and CDR2 SFDVKD. The CDR3 DNA is TGTGCCACCAGTGATGGTACGGGGGACCGAGCCGAGCAGTACTTC. It specifies CATSDGTGDRAEQYF.

This chain joins TRBV3-1 (or the pseudogene TRBV3-2) and TRBJ2-3, with 7 positions matching TRBD2. Germline values: CDR1 LGHDT, CDR2 YNNKEL (reference sequence). This CDR3 is 15 amino acids long. The J segment lost 5 bases and the V segment lost 4 bases, leaving 9 bases of the junction unmatched. CDR3 sequence: CASSLQGGRGDTQYF. For the CDR3, the DNA is TGTGCCAGCAGCCTCCAGGGAGGGCGGGGAGATACGCAGTATTTT.

The V gene is TRBV3-1 (or the pseudogene TRBV3-2), the J gene TRBJ1-4, with 11 bases aligning to TRBD1. V lost 1 base, J lost 5 bases, and 9 bases stayed unmatched. This CDR3 comprises 18 residues. The germline V gene has CDR1 LGHDT and CDR2 YNNKEL (reference sequence). The CDR3 coding sequence is TGTGCCAGCAGCCAAGGCTCAGGGACAGGGGGGACAAATGAAAAACTGTTTTTT. Its protein is CASSQGSGTGGTNEKLFF.